This T cell receptor beta chain was captured in a study of vaccination and CD4 T cells after COVID-19. Background on the study: Post-COVID samples had a sampling time that fell a median 101 days after diagnosis (range 35 to 161).

Oncomine TCR Beta short-read sequencing was applied to DNA from cultured CD4+ T cells. From the PCR reads, TCRdb called clonotypes with MiXCR, one entry per CDR3 protein. The sample carries 12,000 or so distinct CDR3 sequences, 44% recorded once. This sample's treatment: approximately 9-day PBMC culture with coronavirus spike peptide pools or control peptides (ViraFEST assay). T cells were expanded with peptide pools, and expanded clonotypes were identified by TCR sequencing. Per-well cultures of millions of PBMCs received 9 to 10 IU/ml IL-2 and 8.5 to 10 ug/ml peptide pools. By negative selection, CD4+ T cells were isolated once culture had run for 10 days. The CDR3 totals 16 residues. Germline V gene lookup returns CDR1 SSHAT and CDR2 FNYEAQ (reference sequence). The junction had 9 bases not matched to a gene; V was cut back by 4 bases and J by 1 base. Concerning this clonotype itself: Its target is not known.

The chain has TRBV7-7 and TRBJ2-5; 7 bases align to TRBD1. This receptor was identified in a human donor who had recovered from COVID-19. Source material: CD4+ T cells from blood, cultured in vitro. The CDR3 nucleotides are TGTGCCAGCAGCTCCAACGGGACAGCCCTCCAAGAGACCCAGTACTTC. Translation gives CASSSNGTALQETQYF.